These T cell receptor beta chains were read from a single sample in a study of vaccination and CD4 T cells after COVID-19. No cognate antigen is known for these TCRs. TCRdb reprocessed the PCR reads via MiXCR and lists one record per CDR3 protein. There are some 5,700 distinct CDR3 sequences in the sample; just under 45% occur only once, and more than 30% lies in the top ten. Material: CD4+ T cells from blood, cultured in vitro. These receptors were collected from a human donor in good health. Each CDR3 is given with its conserved first and last residue. D genes are given only for firm matches. Size values are once, few and many counts, or a class for expanded clones, and some rows have none.

15,TRBV27,-,-,TRBJ2-7,CASTRRGGSAYEQYF,TGTGCCAGCACCCGTAGAGGAGGGTCGGCCTACGAGCAGTACTTC
15,TRBV6-4,TRBD1,-,TRBJ2-2,CASSVTGENTGELFF,TGTGCCAGCAGTGTAACAGGGGAGAACACCGGGGAGCTGTTTTTT
17,TRBV24-1,-,-,TRBJ2-5,CATSDYRDTHRQETQYF,TGTGCCACCAGTGATTACCGGGACACACATAGACAAGAGACCCAGTACTTC
14,TRBV27,-,-,TRBJ1-6,CASSFGGRDSPLHF,TGTGCCAGCAGTTTCGGAGGGCGCGATTCACCCCTCCACTTT
14,TRBV20-1,-,few,TRBJ1-1,CSARDHRRTHEAFF,TGCAGTGCTAGAGACCACAGGCGCACGCATGAAGCTTTCTTT
14,TRBV6-5,-,few,TRBJ1-5,CASSYSGNDQPQHF,TGTGCCAGCAGTTACTCAGGGAATGATCAGCCCCAGCATTTT
14,TRBV5-4,-,few,TRBJ2-4,CASSGDRGGGVQYF,TGTGCCAGCAGCGGGGACAGGGGCGGGGGGGTTCAGTACTTC
13,TRBV19,-,-,TRBJ1-5,CASRGRAREPQHF,TGTGCCAGTAGGGGGAGGGCCAGGGAGCCCCAGCATTTT
17,TRBV7-2,-,few,TRBJ1-1,CASSFTAGLGAELEAFF,TGTGCCAGCAGCTTCACCGCGGGATTGGGTGCGGAACTTGAAGCTTTCTTT
13,TRBV7-3,-,few,TRBJ2-2,CASSLVRSGELFF,TGTGCCAGCAGCTTAGTTAGGTCCGGGGAGCTGTTTTTT
15,TRBV3-1,-,-,TRBJ1-5,CASSQDTVSNQPQHF,TGTGCCAGCAGCCAAGACACCGTGAGCAATCAGCCCCAGCATTTT
14,TRBV19,-,-,TRBJ1-5,CASSIRAGGEPQHF,TGTGCCAGTAGTATCCGCGCGGGTGGGGAGCCCCAGCATTTT
13,TRBV7-3,-,-,TRBJ1-1,CASSLNPQGKAFF,TGTGCCAGCAGCTTGAACCCCCAGGGGAAAGCTTTCTTT
12,TRBV7-6,-,-,TRBJ2-7,CASSPNSYEQYF,TGTGCCAGCAGCCCCAACTCCTACGAGCAGTACTTC
14,TRBV29-1,TRBD2,-,TRBJ2-3,CSVRTSGGTDTQYF,TGCAGCGTCCGGACTAGCGGTGGCACAGATACGCAGTATTTT
12,TRBV4-2,-,-,TRBJ2-3,CASSQGGDTQYF,TGTGCCAGCAGCCAAGGAGGTGATACGCAGTATTTT
13,TRBV6-1,-,-,TRBJ1-2,CASIPGSGGGYTF,TGTGCCAGCATCCCCGGGTCGGGGGGTGGCTACACCTTC
13,TRBV9,-,-,TRBJ1-1,CASSVDTNTEAFF,TGTGCCAGCAGCGTAGACACGAACACTGAAGCTTTCTTT
15,TRBV6-4,TRBD2,-,TRBJ2-3,CASSETAGGADTQYF,TGTGCCAGCAGTGAAACGGCGGGGGGCGCAGATACGCAGTATTTT
13,TRBV6-1,-,few,TRBJ1-2,CATSQDRTQGYTF,TGTGCCACAAGCCAAGACAGGACCCAGGGCTACACCTTC
16,TRBV7-8,-,few,TRBJ1-1,CASSSGTAGMNTEAFF,TGTGCCAGCAGCTCAGGGACTGCCGGGATGAACACTGAAGCTTTCTTT
13,TRBV10-1,-,-,TRBJ1-2,CASSGEANYGYTF,TGCGCCAGCAGTGGCGAAGCTAACTATGGCTACACCTTC
14,TRBV27,TRBD1,few,TRBJ1-5,CASSPGTGNQPQHF,TGTGCCAGCAGTCCTGGGACAGGCAATCAGCCCCAGCATTTT
14,TRBV11-2,-,-,TRBJ2-6,CASSQGSGANVLTF,TGTGCCAGCAGCCAGGGCTCTGGGGCCAACGTCCTGACTTTC
15,TRBV11-2,TRBD2,-,TRBJ2-5,CASSLSREGWETQYF,TGTGCCAGCAGCTTAAGCAGGGAGGGTTGGGAGACCCAGTACTTC
13,TRBV6-5,-,-,TRBJ2-1,CASSFSGPNEQFF,TGTGCCAGCAGTTTCTCAGGACCCAATGAGCAGTTCTTC
15,TRBV9,-,-,TRBJ1-1,CASSVAPGPYGEAFF,TGTGCCAGCAGCGTAGCCCCAGGACCTTACGGTGAAGCTTTCTTT
16,TRBV6-5,-,few,TRBJ1-6,CASSSNSKYNDSPLHF,TGTGCCAGCAGTTCGAATTCAAAGTACAATGATTCACCCCTCCACTTT
12,TRBV7-9,-,-,TRBJ1-1,CASSEWRREAFF,TGTGCCAGCAGCGAATGGAGGCGTGAAGCTTTCTTT
16,TRBV7-6,TRBD2,once,TRBJ2-5,CASGFEGAGVEETQYF,TGTGCCAGCGGCTTCGAGGGAGCGGGGGTGGAGGAGACCCAGTACTTC
17,TRBV24-1,TRBD1,-,TRBJ2-5,CATSDSRTGARPETQYF,TGTGCCACCAGTGATTCCCGGACAGGGGCGAGACCAGAGACCCAGTACTTC
13,TRBV7-9,-,-,TRBJ1-1,CASSSRTVREAFF,TGTGCCAGCAGCTCTCGGACAGTCAGGGAAGCTTTCTTT
15,TRBV20-1,-,-,TRBJ1-3,CSAPRSDLSGNTIYF,TGCAGTGCCCCGAGGTCGGATCTGTCTGGAAACACCATATATTTT
17,TRBV6-5,TRBD2,-,TRBJ2-5,CASSYSPFSGGMKTQYF,TGTGCCAGCAGTTACTCGCCTTTTAGCGGGGGGATGAAGACCCAGTACTTC
14,TRBV6-5,-,few,TRBJ1-2,CASSYASPNYGYTF,TGTGCCAGCAGTTACGCCAGCCCTAACTATGGCTACACCTTC
13,TRBV20-1,-,few,TRBJ2-5,CSARIEGRETQYF,TGCAGTGCTAGAATAGAAGGGCGAGAGACCCAGTACTTC
14,TRBV20-1,-,-,TRBJ2-2,CSAKGGPLTGELFF,TGCAGTGCGAAGGGGGGGCCACTTACCGGGGAGCTGTTTTTT
10,TRBV20-1,-,few,TRBJ2-5,CSADLETQYF,TGCAGTGCAGACCTAGAGACCCAGTACTTC
14,TRBV5-1,-,once,TRBJ1-6,CASSLMDSESPLHF,TGCGCCAGCAGCTTGATGGACAGCGAGTCACCCCTCCACTTT
14,TRBV12-3/TRBV12-4,-,-,TRBJ1-2,CASSSYRNRGGYTF,TGTGCCAGCAGTTCCTATCGCAACCGGGGGGGCTACACCTTC
15,TRBV20-1,TRBD1,-,TRBJ2-3,CSAAWTGAKTDTQYF,TGCAGTGCTGCCTGGACAGGGGCGAAAACAGATACGCAGTATTTT
15,TRBV6-4,TRBD2,few,TRBJ2-3,CASSDSSGGTDTQYF,TGTGCCAGCAGTGACTCTAGCGGGGGCACAGATACGCAGTATTTT
14,TRBV15,-,-,TRBJ1-1,CATSRDQGDTEAFF,TGTGCCACCAGCAGAGATCAGGGCGACACTGAAGCTTTCTTT
14,TRBV10-1,-,few,TRBJ1-2,CASSESVSANGYTF,TGCGCCAGCAGTGAGTCTGTGTCCGCTAATGGCTACACCTTC
14,TRBV6-4,-,-,TRBJ1-1,CASSGTPGNGFAFF,TGTGCCAGCAGTGGGACCCCAGGGAATGGGTTCGCTTTCTTT
13,TRBV11-1,TRBD1,-,TRBJ1-2,CASSPGGFYGYTF,TGTGCCAGCAGCCCAGGGGGCTTCTATGGCTACACCTTC
11,TRBV6-1,-,-,TRBJ1-2,CASSVLLGYTF,TGTGCCAGCAGTGTCTTATTAGGCTACACCTTC
12,TRBV4-2,-,-,TRBJ1-5,CASSQGFQPQHF,TGTGCCAGCAGCCAAGGATTCCAGCCCCAGCATTTT
19,TRBV5-4,TRBD2,-,TRBJ2-3,CASSTLAGGLLLSTDTQYF,TGTGCCAGCAGCACACTAGCGGGGGGCCTCCTGCTTAGCACAGATACGCAGTATTTT
14,TRBV6-1,TRBD1,few,TRBJ1-5,CASSLGTGYQPQHF,TGTGCCAGCAGCCTCGGGACAGGATACCAGCCCCAGCATTTT
14,TRBV25-1,-,-,TRBJ1-6,CASRRQGLDSPLHF,TGTGCCAGCAGACGTCAGGGACTGGATTCACCCCTCCACTTT
13,TRBV30,-,few,TRBJ1-5,CAWSVRSNQPQHF,TGTGCCTGGAGTGTCCGGAGCAATCAGCCCCAGCATTTT
14,TRBV6-1,-,few,TRBJ1-5,CASRETWGDQPQHF,TGTGCCAGCAGGGAGACGTGGGGGGATCAGCCCCAGCATTTT